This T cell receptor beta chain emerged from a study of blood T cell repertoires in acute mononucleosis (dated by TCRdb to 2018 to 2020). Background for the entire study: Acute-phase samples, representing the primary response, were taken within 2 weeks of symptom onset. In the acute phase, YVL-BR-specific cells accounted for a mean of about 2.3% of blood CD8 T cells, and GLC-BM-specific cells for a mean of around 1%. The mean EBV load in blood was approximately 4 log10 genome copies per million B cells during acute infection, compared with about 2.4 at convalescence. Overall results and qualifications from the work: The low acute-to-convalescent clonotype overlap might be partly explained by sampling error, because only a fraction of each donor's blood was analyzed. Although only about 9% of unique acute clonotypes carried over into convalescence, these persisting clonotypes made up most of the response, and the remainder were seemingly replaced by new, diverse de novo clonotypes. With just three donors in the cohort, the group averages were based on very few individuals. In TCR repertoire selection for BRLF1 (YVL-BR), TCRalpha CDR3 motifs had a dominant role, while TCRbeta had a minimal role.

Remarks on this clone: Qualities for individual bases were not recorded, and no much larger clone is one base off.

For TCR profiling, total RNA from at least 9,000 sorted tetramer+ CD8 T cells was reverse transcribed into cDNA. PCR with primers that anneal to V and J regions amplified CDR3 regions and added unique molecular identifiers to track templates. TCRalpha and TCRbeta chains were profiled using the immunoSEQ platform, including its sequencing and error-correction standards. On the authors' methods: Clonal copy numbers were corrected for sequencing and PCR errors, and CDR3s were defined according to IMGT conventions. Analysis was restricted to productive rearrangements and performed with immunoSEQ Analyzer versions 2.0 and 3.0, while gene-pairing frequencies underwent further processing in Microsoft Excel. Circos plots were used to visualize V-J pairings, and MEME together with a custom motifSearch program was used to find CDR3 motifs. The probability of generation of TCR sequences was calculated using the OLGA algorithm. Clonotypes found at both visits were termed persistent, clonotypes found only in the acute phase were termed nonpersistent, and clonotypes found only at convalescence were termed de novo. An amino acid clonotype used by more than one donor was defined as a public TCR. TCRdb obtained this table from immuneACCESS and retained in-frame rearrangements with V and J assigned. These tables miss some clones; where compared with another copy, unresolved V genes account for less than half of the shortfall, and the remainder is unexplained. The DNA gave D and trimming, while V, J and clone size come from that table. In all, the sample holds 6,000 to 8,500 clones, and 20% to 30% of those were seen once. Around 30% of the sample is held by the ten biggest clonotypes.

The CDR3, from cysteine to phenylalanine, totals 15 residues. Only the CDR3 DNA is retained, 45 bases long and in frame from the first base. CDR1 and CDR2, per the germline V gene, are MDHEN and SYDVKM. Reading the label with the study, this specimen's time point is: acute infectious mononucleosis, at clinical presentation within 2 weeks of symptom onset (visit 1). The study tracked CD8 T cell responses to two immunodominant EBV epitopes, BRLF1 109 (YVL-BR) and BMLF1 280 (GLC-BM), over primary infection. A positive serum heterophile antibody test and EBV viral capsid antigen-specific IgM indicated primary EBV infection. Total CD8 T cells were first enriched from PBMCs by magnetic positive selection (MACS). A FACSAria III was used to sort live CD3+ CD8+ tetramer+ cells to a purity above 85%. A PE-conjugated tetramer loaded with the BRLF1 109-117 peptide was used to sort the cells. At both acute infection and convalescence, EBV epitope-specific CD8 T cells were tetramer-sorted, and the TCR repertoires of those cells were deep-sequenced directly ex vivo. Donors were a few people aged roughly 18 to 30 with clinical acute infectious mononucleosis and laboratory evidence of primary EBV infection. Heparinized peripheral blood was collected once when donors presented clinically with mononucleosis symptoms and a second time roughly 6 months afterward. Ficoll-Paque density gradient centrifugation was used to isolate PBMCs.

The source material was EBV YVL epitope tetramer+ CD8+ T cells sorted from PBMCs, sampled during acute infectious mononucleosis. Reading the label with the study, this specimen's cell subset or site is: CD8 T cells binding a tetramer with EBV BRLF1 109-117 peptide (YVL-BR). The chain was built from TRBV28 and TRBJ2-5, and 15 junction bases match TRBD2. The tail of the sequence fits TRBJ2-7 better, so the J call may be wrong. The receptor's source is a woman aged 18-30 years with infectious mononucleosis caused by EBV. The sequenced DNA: TGTGCCAGCAGGCGGACTAGCGGGAGGGCTTCCGAGCAGTACTTC. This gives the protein CASRRTSGRASEQYF.